This TCR beta chain was captured in a study of human T cells and chemical hapten exposure. Study results and limitations: Patch test score rose with PT1 expanded TCRs, significant at 8, 16, 32, not 4. Large CDR3 similarity clusters arose significantly more often from expanded TCRs than from controls.

Time point specified: patch test 3, about 24 weeks after DPC sensitization. As to treatment: therapeutic diphenylcyclopropenone sensitization with weekly scalp DPC. This clonotype was counted a few times. No antigen is known for it. V lost 4 bases to trimming and J lost 6 bases, with 22 bases between them. This CDR3 comprises 17 residues. Per germline, CDR1 MNHEY and CDR2 SMNVEV (reference sequence). During construction of the library, unique molecular identifiers were attached to individual cDNA molecules for quantitative, reproducible TCR counting. TCRdb itself ran the RACE reads through MiXCR, one entry per CDR3 protein. The sample has 50,000 to 80,000 distinct CDR3 sequences, roughly 9.6% seen once.

The TCR was taken from a woman aged 25-40 years with alopecia areata. Some clones in this sample may be carry-over from other donors' samples. V and J are TRBV27 and TRBJ1-5; TRBD1 is a possible D gene (6 bases). The sample here was whole blood, taken in connection with sensitization to the hapten diphenylcyclopropenone (DPC). This CDR3 reads CASSWGDRNLLGQPQHF. CDR3 in DNA: TGTGCCAGCAGTTGGGGAGACAGGAACCTACTGGGTCAGCCCCAGCATTTT.